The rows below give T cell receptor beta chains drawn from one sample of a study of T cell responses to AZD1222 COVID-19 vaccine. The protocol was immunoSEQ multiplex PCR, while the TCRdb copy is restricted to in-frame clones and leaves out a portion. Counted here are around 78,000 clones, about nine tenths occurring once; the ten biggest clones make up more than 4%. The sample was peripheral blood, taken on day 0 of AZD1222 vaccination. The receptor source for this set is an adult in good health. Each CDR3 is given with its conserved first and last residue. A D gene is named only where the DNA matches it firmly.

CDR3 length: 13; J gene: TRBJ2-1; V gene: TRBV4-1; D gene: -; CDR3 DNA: TGCGCCAGCAGTGACGGGAATGAAGAGGAGCAGTTCTTC; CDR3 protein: CASSDGNEEEQFF
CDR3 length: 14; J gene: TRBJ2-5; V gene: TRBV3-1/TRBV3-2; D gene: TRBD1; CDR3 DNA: TGTGCCAGCAGACATGGGACAGGGGTTAAGACCCAGTACTTC; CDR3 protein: CASRHGTGVKTQYF
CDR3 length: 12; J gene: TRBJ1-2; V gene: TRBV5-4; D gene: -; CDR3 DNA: TGTGCCAGCAGCTTGAATACAGTAGGCTACACCTTC; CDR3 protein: CASSLNTVGYTF
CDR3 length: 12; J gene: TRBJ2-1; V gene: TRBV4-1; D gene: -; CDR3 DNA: TGCGCCAGCAGCCAAGTTGAGAATGAGCAGTTCTTC; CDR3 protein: CASSQVENEQFF
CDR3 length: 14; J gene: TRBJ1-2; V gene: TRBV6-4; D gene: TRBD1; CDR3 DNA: TGTGCCAGCAGTCCGACAGGGGATCACTATGGCTACACCTTC; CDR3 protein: CASSPTGDHYGYTF
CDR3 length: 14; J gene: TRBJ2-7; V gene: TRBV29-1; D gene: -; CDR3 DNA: TGCAGCGTCTCCCCTGGGAGTCCAAGCTACGAGCAGTACTTC; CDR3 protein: CSVSPGSPSYEQYF
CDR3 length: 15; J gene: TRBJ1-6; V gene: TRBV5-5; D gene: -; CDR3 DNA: TGTGCCAGCAGCTTGATGGACAGCTTTAGATCACCCCTCCACTTT; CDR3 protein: CASSLMDSFRSPLHF
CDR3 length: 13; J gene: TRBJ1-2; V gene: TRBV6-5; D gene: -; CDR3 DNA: TGTGCCAGCAGGTCAACTCGGATTGATGGCTACACCTTC; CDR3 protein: CASRSTRIDGYTF
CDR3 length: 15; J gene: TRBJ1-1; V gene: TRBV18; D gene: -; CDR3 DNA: TGTGCCAGCTCACCTCACCCGGTCCCGAACACTGAAGCTTTCTTT; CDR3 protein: CASSPHPVPNTEAFF
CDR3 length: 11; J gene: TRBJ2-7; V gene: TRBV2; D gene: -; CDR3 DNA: TGTGCCAGCACCCTCGGGGACGAGCAGTACTTC; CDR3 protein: CASTLGDEQYF
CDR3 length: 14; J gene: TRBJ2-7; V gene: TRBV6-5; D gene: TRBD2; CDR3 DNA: TGTGCCAGCAGATCGGGACTAGCGGGGTACGAGCAGTACTTC; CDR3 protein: CASRSGLAGYEQYF
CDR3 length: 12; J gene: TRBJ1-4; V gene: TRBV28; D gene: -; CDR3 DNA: TGTGCCAGCAGTTTGGCCCGTGAAAAACTGTTTTTT; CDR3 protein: CASSLAREKLFF
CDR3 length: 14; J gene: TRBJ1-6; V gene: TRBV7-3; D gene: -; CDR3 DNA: TGTGCCAGCAGCTTATGGGGTATAAATTCACCCCTCCACTTT; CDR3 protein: CASSLWGINSPLHF